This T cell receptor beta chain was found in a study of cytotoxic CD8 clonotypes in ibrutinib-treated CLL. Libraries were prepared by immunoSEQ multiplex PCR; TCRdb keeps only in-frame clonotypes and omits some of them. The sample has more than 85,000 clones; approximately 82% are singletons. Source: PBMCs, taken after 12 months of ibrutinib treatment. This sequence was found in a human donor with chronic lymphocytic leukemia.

This CDR3 is CASSPRDGNQPQHF. The DNA of the CDR3 is TGTGCCAGCAGTCCCCGAGACGGGAATCAGCCCCAGCATTTT. The gene calls are TRBV27 and TRBJ1-5; D call uncertain. The CDR3 runs to 14 residues. The V end lost 5 bases, the J end lost 4 bases, and 12 bases lay between the germline ends. Germline-derived CDR1 and CDR2 are MNHEY and SMNVEV (reference sequence).